The 24 T cell receptor beta chains given below trace back to one sample, sequenced in a study of early T cells in non-severe SARS-CoV-2 infection. One entry per CDR3 protein results from TCRdb running MiXCR on the 5' RACE reads. The sample records fewer than 110,000 distinct CDR3 sequences, 8.5% to 14% being singletons. Sequenced sample: whole blood. The receptors originated from an adult who was a healthcare worker with PCR-confirmed SARS-CoV-2 infection or an uninfected control (not recorded which).

On this clonotype itself: Possible read error: a much larger clone is one base away. The conserved final phenylalanine or tryptophan is absent from the CDR3, which likely points to a read error. V and J are TRBV20-1 and TRBJ2-5; D is uncertain. The ends were cut back, 3 bases at V and 0 bases at J, with 8 bases in the middle. The germline gives CDR1 DFQATT, CDR2 SNEGSKA (reference sequence). The CDR3 has 13 residues. Here the CDR3 DNA reads TGCAGTGCTAGCCCTCGGGACCAAGAGACCCAGTACCTC. It specifies CSASPRDQETQYL.

V is TRBV4-1 and J is TRBJ1-6; a possible D gene is TRBD1 (5 bases). V lost 0 bases to trimming and J lost 7 bases, with 16 bases between them. The germline V gene encodes CDR1 MGHRA and CDR2 YSYEKL. This CDR3 is 17 amino acids long. The CDR3 is CASSQEGSGGTNSPLHF. CDR3 nucleotides: TGCGCCAGCAGCCAAGAGGGATCAGGTGGGACGAATTCACCCCTCCACTTT.

This clonotype was seen many times. The rearrangement uses TRBV5-5 and TRBJ2-1; 7 bases are a match to TRBD2. The trim removed 1 base at V and 0 bases at J, leaving 1 base unmatched. The V gene's germline CDR1 is SGHKS and CDR2 YYEKEE (reference sequence). The CDR3 length is 15 residues. The CDR3 region is CASSLSGVSYNEQFF. DNA of the CDR3: TGTGCCAGCAGCTTGAGCGGGGTCTCCTACAATGAGCAGTTCTTC.

V is TRBV6-6 and J is TRBJ2-7; D may be TRBD1 or TRBD2 (5 bases each). The CDR3 is 15 residues long. CDR1 MNHNY and CDR2 SVGAGI come from the germline V gene (reference sequence). Trimming stripped 3 bases from V and 3 bases from J, with 15 bases between. The CDR3 sequence: CASSYPGTADYEQYF. DNA for the CDR3: TGTGCCAGCAGTTATCCCGGGACGGCCGACTACGAGCAGTACTTC.

The V and J genes are TRBV7-3 and TRBJ2-7; 11 bases map to TRBD1. This CDR3 region has 14 residues. The V gene's germline CDR1 is SGHTA and CDR2 FQGTGA. Losses at the gene ends were 5 bases for V and 7 bases for J; bases not matched to a gene: 7. The CDR3 sequence: CASSPGQGVGEQYF. CDR3 in DNA: TGTGCCAGCAGCCCGGGACAGGGGGTCGGGGAGCAGTACTTC.

This clonotype was picked up a small number of times. This chain uses TRBV29-1 with TRBJ1-1; D unresolved. The ends were cut back, 1 base at V and 1 base at J, with 16 bases in the middle. This CDR3 is built from 16 residues. CDR1 SQVTM and CDR2 ANQGSEA come from the germline V gene. CDR3 sequence reads: CSVEGREVYRNTEAFF. CDR3 DNA: TGCAGCGTTGAAGGACGTGAAGTCTACCGGAACACTGAAGCTTTCTTT.

The J gene is TRBJ1-5, the V gene TRBV30; no clear D. V lost 5 bases and J lost 2, with 7 bases in between. Germline CDR1 is GTSNPN and CDR2 is SVGIG (reference sequence). The length of the CDR3 is 12 residues. This CDR3 reads CAWGGGNQPQHF. The CDR3, as DNA: TGTGCCTGGGGCGGGGGCAATCAGCCCCAGCATTTT.

This clonotype was detected only a few times. V and J are TRBV3-1 and TRBJ1-2; tentative D call: TRBD1 (5 bases). The CDR3 is 14 amino acids. Trimming pared 1 base from V and 8 bases from J, leaving 14 bases between. Looked up from germline, CDR1 is LGHDT and CDR2 is YNNKEL (reference sequence). The CDR3 DNA reads as TGTGCCAGCAGCCAAGGAAGAGGGGCGGTCGGCTACACCTTC. This encodes CASSQGRGAVGYTF.

This clonotype was picked up a small number of times. V gene TRBV5-1 combines with J gene TRBJ2-7, with 7 bases fitting TRBD2. Germline assignment: CDR1 SGHRS and CDR2 YFSETQ. This CDR3 contains 14 residues. The junction had 11 bases not matched to a gene; V was cut back by 4 bases and J by 7 bases. In DNA, the CDR3 is TGCGCCAGCAGCGACACGCGACTAGCTCGAGAGCAGTACTTC. It yields the protein CASSDTRLAREQYF.

This clonotype was picked up a small number of times. This chain links TRBV11-2 with TRBJ2-1; D is perhaps TRBD2 (6 bases). This CDR3 has 12 residues. V dropped 8 bases and J dropped 6 bases, with 11 bases sitting between them. Germline V gene lookup returns CDR1 SGHAT and CDR2 FQNNGV. CDR3 protein: CASGRRGNEQFF. The CDR3 coding sequence is TGTGCCAGCGGCAGGCGGGGCAATGAGCAGTTCTTC.

The J gene is TRBJ2-3, the V gene TRBV20-1; a weak D match, TRBD2 (5 bases). Trimming stripped 3 bases from V and 5 bases from J, with 6 bases between. Germline V gene lookup returns CDR1 DFQATT and CDR2 SNEGSKA (reference sequence). There are 11 residues in the CDR3. The CDR3 region has the DNA TGCAGTGCTAGCGGACTAGATACGCAGTATTTT. It encodes CSASGLDTQYF.

This clonotype was detected many times. The V gene is TRBV11-2, the J gene TRBJ1-1; the D is unclear. CDR1 is SGHAT, CDR2 FQNNGV, per germline. The CDR3 sequence is 12 residues long. The germline V and J ends were trimmed by 8 bases and 0 bases, with 7 bases remaining between them. The CDR3 protein is CASGRMNTEAFF. In DNA form, the CDR3 reads TGTGCCAGCGGGAGGATGAACACTGAAGCTTTCTTT.

This clonotype occurred many times. V is TRBV6-5 and J is TRBJ2-5; 7 nucleotides match TRBD2. J lost 4 bases, V lost 2 bases, and 10 bases had no gene match. CDR3 length: 16 amino acids. Germline V lookup: CDR1 MNHEY, CDR2 SVGAGI. The CDR3, as DNA: TGTGCCAGCAGTTACCGTAGGCGCGGGAGTGGAGAGACCCAGTACTTC. This sequence encodes CASSYRRRGSGETQYF.

The rearrangement uses TRBV12-3 or TRBV12-4 and TRBJ1-2; the D is unclear. The CDR3 has 12 residues. V was pared by 2 bases and J by 6 bases, with 7 bases between. This CDR3 is CASSLSSDGYTF. The CDR3 DNA is TGTGCCAGCAGTTTATCGAGTGATGGCTACACCTTC.

This clonotype occurred many times. The chain carries TRBV9 and TRBJ2-1; D remains unclear. Looked up from germline, CDR1 is SGDLS and CDR2 is YYNGEE. Trimming removed 3 bases at V and 9 bases at J, with 10 bases between. This CDR3 comprises 12 residues. The CDR3 DNA reads TGTGCCAGCAGCGCCTCCGGGTCTGAGCAGTTCTTC. Its translation: CASSASGSEQFF.

This clonotype was seen many times. The chain has TRBV27 and TRBJ2-1, with a tentative D call TRBD1 (6 bases). The germline V gene encodes CDR1 MNHEY and CDR2 SMNVEV (reference sequence). This CDR3 spans 15 amino acids. Between the trimmed V and J ends, which lost 7 bases and 0 bases, there was a span of 13 bases. In DNA, the CDR3 is TGTGCCAGCAACAGGGTACCTAACTCCTACAATGAGCAGTTCTTC. Residues: CASNRVPNSYNEQFF.

This clonotype has a count of ten or more. The V gene is TRBV6-2 or TRBV6-3, the J gene TRBJ1-5; D uncertain. The germline V gene has CDR1 MNHEY and CDR2 SVGEGT. The CDR3 has 14 amino acids. The V end lost 6 bases, the J end lost 4 bases, and 13 bases lay between the germline ends. DNA for the CDR3: TGTGCCAGCAGCCGGGCAGTGGGGAATCAGCCCCAGCATTTT. Encoded protein: CASSRAVGNQPQHF.

This clonotype was observed at least ten times. The gene calls are TRBV28 and TRBJ2-1; 11 nucleotides align to TRBD1. CDR3 length: 20 residues. Germline V lookup: CDR1 MDHEN, CDR2 SYDVKM. Trimming at V came to 5 bases and at J to 4 bases, leaving 19 bases not matched to a gene. The CDR3 sequence is CASSARGTGGSKSYYNEQFF. CDR3 DNA sequence: TGTGCCAGCAGTGCCCGAGGGACAGGGGGTAGCAAATCTTATTACAATGAGCAGTTCTTC.

A note on this clonotype: A much larger clone lies a single base off, so this may be a read error. This chain joins TRBV6-2 or TRBV6-3 and TRBJ2-7; D gene ambiguous. Between the trimmed V and J ends, which lost 6 bases and 0 bases, there was a span of 6 bases. The CDR3 runs to 12 residues. In germline, CDR1 is MNHEY, CDR2 SVGEGT. The CDR3 sequence: CASSQCSYEQYF. The CDR3 DNA sequence: TGTGCCAGCAGCCAGTGCTCCTACGAGCAGTACTTC.

This clonotype was recorded at least ten times. The chain joins TRBV6-5 to TRBJ1-4; D is unresolved. CDR1 and CDR2 from the germline V gene are MNHEY and SVGAGI. V was cut by 6 bases and J by 0 bases, with 11 bases left in between. This CDR3 contains 15 residues. CDR3 region: CASRTVYATNEKLFF. The CDR3 DNA is TGTGCCAGCAGGACCGTATATGCAACTAATGAAAAACTGTTTTTT.

This clonotype occurred a few times. CDR3 in DNA: TGTGCCTGCTCCGGGGGAGAGGCAGGCGTGAACACTGAAGCTTTCTTT. The encoded protein is CACSGGEAGVNTEAFF. The chain links TRBV30 to TRBJ1-1; possibly TRBD1 for D (5 bases). The CDR3 has 16 amino acids. Germline values: CDR1 GTSNPN, CDR2 SVGIG (reference sequence). V was shortened by 6 bases and J by 0 bases, with 20 bases between the two germline ends.

V gene TRBV3-1 combines with J gene TRBJ1-6; 7 nucleotides match TRBD1. Germline V gives CDR1 LGHDT, CDR2 YNNKEL (reference sequence). Unmatched junction bases numbered 10, after V lost 1 base and J lost 10 bases. The CDR3 sequence is 16 residues long. Here the CDR3 DNA reads TGTGCCAGCAGCCAAGCTCAGACAGGGAACGTGTCACCCCTCCACTTT. Protein product: CASSQAQTGNVSPLHF. Looking up the rest from reference TRBV3-1 and TRBJ1-6 gives the full variable domain: DTAVSQTPKYLVTQMGNDKSIKCEQNLGHDTMYWYKQDSKKFLKIMFSYNNKELIINETVPNRFSPKSPDKAHLNLHINSLELGDSAVYFCASSQAQTGNVSPLHFGNGTRLTVT.

The chain joins TRBV7-2 to TRBJ2-7, with a tentative D call TRBD2 (5 bases). V gave up 8 bases and J gave up 3 bases, with 20 bases separating them. CDR3 length: 15 residues. Germline CDR1 and CDR2: SGHTA and FQGNSA. DNA of the CDR3: TGTGCCAGCGCTCCTACTAGGTCTCGGAACTACGAGCAGTACTTC. Protein product: CASAPTRSRNYEQYF.

This clonotype showed up many times. This chain joins TRBV6-2 or TRBV6-3 and TRBJ2-1, with D unclear. V lost 6 bases and J 0 bases, leaving 12 bases between the germline ends. The CDR3 spans 15 residues. The germline gives CDR1 MNHEY, CDR2 SVGEGT. CDR3 amino acids: CASRRRVDSYNEQFF. CDR3 nucleotide sequence: TGTGCCAGCAGGCGAAGGGTGGACTCCTACAATGAGCAGTTCTTC.